This TCR beta chain was obtained from a study of blood T cells in healthy people across ages. Sample-barcoded 5' priming and a J-beta primer mix drove a second PCR of about 7 to 11 cycles. Each CDR3 protein gets one entry after TCRdb re-called the 5' RACE reads with MiXCR. Seen here are 600,000 to 650,000 distinct CDR3 sequences, approximately 50% observed once, and the top ten hold 35% to 40%. Trimming shortened V by 1 base and J by 1 base, and 11 bases separated the two germline ends. There are 15 residues in the CDR3. Germline CDR1 and CDR2: SGHRS and YFSETQ. Broader study findings: The recorded TCR beta diversity per million T cells decreased in a roughly linear manner with age.

Concerning this clonotype itself: Its target is unknown.

The sample was blood. The source is a man aged 55 to 70 in good health. The rearrangement joins TRBV5-1 to TRBJ2-5; possibly TRBD1 for D (6 bases). The CDR3 region is CASSLFRTAQETQYF. The CDR3 DNA reads as TGCGCCAGCAGCTTGTTCCGGACAGCCCAAGAGACCCAGTACTTC.